The sequence of this TCR beta chain was determined in a study of T cell repertoires in ileal Crohn's disease. The overall study: About half of patients got postoperative therapy: under 12 thiopurines, about 20 anti-TNF. Whole-study findings and limits: Compared with CD4 T cells, sorted CD8 cells carried more expanded clones.

The CDR3 spans 15 residues. Unmatched junction bases numbered 6, after V lost 0 bases and J lost 6 bases. The germline V gene encodes CDR1 MNHEY and CDR2 SVGAGI. Generated by immunoSEQ multiplex PCR, the TCRdb table keeps only in-frame clones and is missing some. Of more than 15,000 clones listed, over 60% are singletons. This clone is medium-sized within its sample. Its antigen is not identified. Time point specified: neoterminal ileum biopsy at postoperative endoscopy, about 6 months after surgery. Eligibility required adulthood, ileal or ileocolonic Crohn's disease and indicated ileocolonic resection.

The sample comprised ileal tissue. This chain links TRBV6-5 with TRBJ1-1, with TRBD1 matching over 8 bases. The clonotype was recovered from an adult with Crohn's disease. DNA of the CDR3: TGTGCCAGCAGTTACTCGGACGGACAGGGCGCTGAAGCTTTCTTT. Translation: CASSYSDGQGAEAFF.